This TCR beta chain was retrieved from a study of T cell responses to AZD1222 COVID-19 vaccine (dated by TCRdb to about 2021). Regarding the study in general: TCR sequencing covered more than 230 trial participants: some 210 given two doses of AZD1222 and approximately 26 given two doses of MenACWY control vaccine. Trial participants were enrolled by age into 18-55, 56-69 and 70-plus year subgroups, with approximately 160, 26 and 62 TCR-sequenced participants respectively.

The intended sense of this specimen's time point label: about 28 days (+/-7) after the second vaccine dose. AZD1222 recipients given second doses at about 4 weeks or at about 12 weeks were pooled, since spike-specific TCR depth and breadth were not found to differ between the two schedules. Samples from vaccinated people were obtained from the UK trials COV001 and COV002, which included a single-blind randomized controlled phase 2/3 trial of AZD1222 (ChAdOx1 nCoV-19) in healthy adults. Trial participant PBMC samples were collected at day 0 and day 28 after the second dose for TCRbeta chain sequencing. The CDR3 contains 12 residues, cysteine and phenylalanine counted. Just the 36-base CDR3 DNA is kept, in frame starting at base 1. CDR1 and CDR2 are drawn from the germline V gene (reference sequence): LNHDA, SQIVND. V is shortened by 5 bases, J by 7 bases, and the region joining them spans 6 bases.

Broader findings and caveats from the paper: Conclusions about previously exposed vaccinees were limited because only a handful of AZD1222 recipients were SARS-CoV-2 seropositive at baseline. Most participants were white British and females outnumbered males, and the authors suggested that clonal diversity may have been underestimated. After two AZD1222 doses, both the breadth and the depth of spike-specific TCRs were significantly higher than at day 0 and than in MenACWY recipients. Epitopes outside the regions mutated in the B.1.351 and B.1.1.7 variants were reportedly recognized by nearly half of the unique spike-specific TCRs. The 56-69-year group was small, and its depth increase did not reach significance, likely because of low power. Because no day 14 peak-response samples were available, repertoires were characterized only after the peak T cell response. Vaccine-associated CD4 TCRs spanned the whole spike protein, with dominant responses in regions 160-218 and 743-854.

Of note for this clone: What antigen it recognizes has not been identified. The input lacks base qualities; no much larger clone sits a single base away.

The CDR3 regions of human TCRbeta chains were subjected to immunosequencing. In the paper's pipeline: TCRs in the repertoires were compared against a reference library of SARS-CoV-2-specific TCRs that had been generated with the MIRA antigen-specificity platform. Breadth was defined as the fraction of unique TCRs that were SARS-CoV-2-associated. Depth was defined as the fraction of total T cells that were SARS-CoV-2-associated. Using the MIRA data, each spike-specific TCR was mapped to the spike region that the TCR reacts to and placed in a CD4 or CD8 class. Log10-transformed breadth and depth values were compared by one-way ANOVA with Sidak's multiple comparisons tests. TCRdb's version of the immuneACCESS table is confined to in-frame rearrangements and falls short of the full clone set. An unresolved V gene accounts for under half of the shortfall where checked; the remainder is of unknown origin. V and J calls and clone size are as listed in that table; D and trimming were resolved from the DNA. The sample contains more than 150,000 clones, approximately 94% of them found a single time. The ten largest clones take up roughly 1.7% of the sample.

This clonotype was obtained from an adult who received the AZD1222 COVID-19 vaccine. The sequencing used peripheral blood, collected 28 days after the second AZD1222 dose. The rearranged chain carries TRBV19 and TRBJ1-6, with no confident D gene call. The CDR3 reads CASSDPNSPLHF. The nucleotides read TGTGCCAGTAGTGATCCAAATTCACCCCTCCACTTT.